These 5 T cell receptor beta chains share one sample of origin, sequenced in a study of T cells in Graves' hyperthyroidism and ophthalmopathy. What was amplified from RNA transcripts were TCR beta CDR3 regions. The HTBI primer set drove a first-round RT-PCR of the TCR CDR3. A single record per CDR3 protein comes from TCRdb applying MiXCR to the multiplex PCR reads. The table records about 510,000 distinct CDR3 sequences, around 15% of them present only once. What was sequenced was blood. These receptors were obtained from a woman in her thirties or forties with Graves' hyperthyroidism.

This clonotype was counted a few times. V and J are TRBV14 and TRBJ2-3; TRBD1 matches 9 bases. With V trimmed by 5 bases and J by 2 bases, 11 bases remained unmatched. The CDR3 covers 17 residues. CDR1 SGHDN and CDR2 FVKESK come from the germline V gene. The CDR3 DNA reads TGTGCCAGCAGCGGATGGTTTCGGGACAGGGTCACAGATACGCAGTATTTT. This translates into CASSGWFRDRVTDTQYF.

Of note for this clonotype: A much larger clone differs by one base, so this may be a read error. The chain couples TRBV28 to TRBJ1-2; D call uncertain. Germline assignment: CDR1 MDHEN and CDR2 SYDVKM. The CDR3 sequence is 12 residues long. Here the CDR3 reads CASNSANYGHTF. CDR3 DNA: TGTGCCAGCAACTCCGCTAACTATGGCCACACCTTC.

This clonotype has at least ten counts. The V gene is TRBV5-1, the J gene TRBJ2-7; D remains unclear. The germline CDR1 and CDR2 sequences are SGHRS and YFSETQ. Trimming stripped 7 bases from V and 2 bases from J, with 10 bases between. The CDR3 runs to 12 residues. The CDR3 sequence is CASGNEAYEQYF. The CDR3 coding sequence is TGCGCCAGCGGGAACGAAGCCTACGAGCAGTACTTC.

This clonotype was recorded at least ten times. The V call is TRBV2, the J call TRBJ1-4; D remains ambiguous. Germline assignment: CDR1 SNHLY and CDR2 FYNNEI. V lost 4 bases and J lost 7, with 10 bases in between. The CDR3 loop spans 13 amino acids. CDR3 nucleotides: TGTGCCAGCAGTGTCCCGGTGACTGAAAAACTGTTTTTT. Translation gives CASSVPVTEKLFF.

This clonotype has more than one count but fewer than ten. DNA of the CDR3: TGTGCCATCAGAACGGGACCGATGAACACTGAAGCTTTCTTT. This sequence encodes CAIRTGPMNTEAFF. The rearrangement joins TRBV10-3 to TRBJ1-1, with D possibly being TRBD1 (5 bases). V lost 6 bases to trimming and J lost 0 bases, with 11 bases between them. This CDR3 comprises 14 residues. The germline CDR1 and CDR2 sequences are ENHRY and SYGVKD.